The 8 T cell receptor beta chains below all came from one sample that was sequenced in a study of CD8+ T cells in alopecia areata. Treatment reported: oral pan-JAK inhibitor, 5-10 mg twice daily. Once RNA had been extracted, it was reverse transcribed into cDNA to act as the sequencing template. TCRdb's copy holds only in-frame clones and misses some; the assay was immunoSEQ multiplex PCR. The data contain approximately 210,000 clones, under 80% of them seen just once; the ten biggest clones take up 1.3%. The material was CD4+ T cells sorted from blood, obtained between weeks 49 and 50, from a patient treated with tofacitinib. These receptors were collected from a human donor with alopecia areata.

This rearrangement joins TRBV5-1 to TRBJ1-1, with a possible D match to TRBD1 (5 bases). The V gene's germline CDR1 is SGHRS and CDR2 YFSETQ. The CDR3 covers 13 residues. The germline V and J ends were trimmed by 4 bases and 5 bases, with 12 bases remaining between them. The CDR3 nucleotides read TGCGCCAGCAGCGCCGGGGGGTTAACTGAAGCTTTCTTT. It yields the protein CASSAGGLTEAFF.

The chain recombines TRBV29-1 with TRBJ2-3; tentative D call: TRBD1 (6 bases). Germline values: CDR1 SQVTM, CDR2 ANQGSEA. Trimming took off 8 bases at V and 11 bases at J, with 26 bases between the two ends. The CDR3 consists of 14 residues. The chain's CDR3 is CSTGQSASPLLQYF. The CDR3 DNA reads TGCAGCACCGGACAGTCCGCGAGTCCTCTTCTGCAGTATTTT.

The chain joins TRBV4-3 to TRBJ2-7; no clear D gene. Germline V CDR1 and CDR2: LGHNA, YSLEER. V was trimmed by 0 bases and J by 0 bases, leaving 12 bases between them. This CDR3 is 16 amino acids long. The CDR3 DNA reads TGCGCCAGCAGCCAAGATTGGGCGCGACACTCCTACGAGCAGTACTTC. Protein sequence: CASSQDWARHSYEQYF.

This clone was detected many times. This chain connects TRBV30 to TRBJ2-7, with 7 bases that match TRBD2. Germline CDR1 reads GTSNPN; CDR2 reads SVGIG (reference sequence). This CDR3 is built from 11 residues. Losses at the gene ends were 4 bases for V and 7 bases for J; bases not matched to a gene: 4. The CDR3 is CAWTPGGEQYF. The CDR3, as DNA: TGTGCCTGGACCCCCGGGGGGGAGCAGTACTTC.

This chain links TRBV30 with TRBJ1-2, with TRBD1 identical over 9 bases. CDR1 is GTSNPN and CDR2 is SVGIG in the germline V gene (reference sequence). The CDR3 extends over 16 amino acids. V shed 4 bases and J 2 bases; nucleotides not matched to a gene: 11. CDR3 in DNA: TGTGCCTGGACCAGACCTAGGACAGGGGAGAACTATGGCTACACCTTC. Protein sequence: CAWTRPRTGENYGYTF.

The chain joins TRBV5-1 to TRBJ2-3, with 11 nucleotides matching TRBD2. CDR3 size: 17 residues. The junction had 6 bases not matched to a gene; V was cut back by 0 bases and J by 3 bases. Germline V gene sequence: CDR1 SGHRS, CDR2 YFSETQ. Here the CDR3 reads CASSLVPTSGATDTQYF. DNA for the CDR3: TGCGCCAGCAGCTTGGTTCCGACTAGCGGGGCAACAGATACGCAGTATTTT.

The chain couples TRBV2 to TRBJ2-5; 11 nucleotides agree with TRBD2. The CDR3 runs 16 residues. V was pared by 6 bases and J by 4 bases, with 10 bases of the junction left unmatched. Germline V gives CDR1 SNHLY, CDR2 FYNNEI. In DNA form, the CDR3 reads TGTGCCAGCAGCACCCTAGCGGGGGGCGTGGGAGAGACCCAGTACTTC. Amino acid sequence: CASSTLAGGVGETQYF. Together with reference TRBV2 and TRBJ2-5, the CDR3 gives the full variable domain: EPEVTQTPSHQVTQMGQEVILRCVPISNHLYFYWYRQILGQKVEFLVSFYNNEISEKSEIFDDQFSVERPDGSNFTLKIRSTKLEDSAMYFCASSTLAGGVGETQYFGPGTRLLVL.

The chain employs TRBV5-1 and TRBJ1-6, with no clear D. This CDR3 has 15 residues. V was clipped by 0 bases and J by 10 bases, with 14 bases between them. Germline V lookup: CDR1 SGHRS, CDR2 YFSETQ. CDR3: CASSLAGNGRSPLHF. CDR3 nucleotides: TGCGCCAGCAGCTTGGCCGGGAACGGAAGATCACCCCTCCACTTT.